These T cell receptor beta chains were read from a single sample in a study of shared clonotypes between healthy human individuals. Sequencing used immunoSEQ multiplex PCR; TCRdb keeps in-frame clones, though not all of them. This table has about 670,000 clones, 60% to 80% appearing once. The sample consisted of memory CD4+ T cells sorted from blood. The receptors stem from a woman aged 25 to 39 in good health. CDR3s include the opening cysteine and the closing phenylalanine or tryptophan. A D gene is named only where the DNA matches it firmly. Part of the rows lack a size; the others show once, few, many or a class for expanded clones.

>-|TRBJ1-1|TRBV6-1|14|-
TGTGCCAGCAGTGAAAGGACAACCAACGCTGAAGCTTTCTTT
CASSERTTNAEAFF
>-|TRBJ1-6|TRBV6-5|13|-
TGTGCCAGCGCCGGCTCCTATAATTCACCCCTCCACTTT
CASAGSYNSPLHF
>TRBD2|TRBJ2-7|TRBV28|15|-
TGTGCCAGCAGACGAAGGACTAGCGGCTCCTACGAGCAGTACTTC
CASRRRTSGSYEQYF
>-|TRBJ1-5|TRBV28|14|-
TGTGCCACCAGAGGAGTAGTTTGGGGACGGCCCCAGCATTTT
CATRGVVWGRPQHF
>-|TRBJ2-3|TRBV5-4|11|-
TGTGCCAGCAGCTTGCAGGATACGCAGTATTTT
CASSLQDTQYF
>-|TRBJ2-7|TRBV25-1|11|-
TGTGCCAGCAGGCGCAGCTACGAGCAGTACTTC
CASRRSYEQYF
>-|TRBJ2-5|TRBV5-1|14|-
TGCGCCAGCAGCTTGGAGGGGCAACAAGAGACCCAGTACTTC
CASSLEGQQETQYF
>-|TRBJ1-2|TRBV6-1|15|-
TGTGCCAGCAGTGAAGGGGGGCCAGAGAACTATGGCTACACCTTC
CASSEGGPENYGYTF
>TRBD2|TRBJ2-3|TRBV28|18|few
TGTGCCAGCAGTTTAGATGGTTGGAGGGGAGGGGTCACAGATACGCAGTATTTT
CASSLDGWRGGVTDTQYF
>-|TRBJ2-5|TRBV2|12|once
TGTGCCAGCAAAGCGTCTCAAGAGACCCAGTACTTC
CASKASQETQYF
>-|TRBJ1-5|TRBV4-1|14|many
TGCGCCAGCAGCCAAGATGAAGGGAATCAGCCCCAGCATTTT
CASSQDEGNQPQHF
>-|TRBJ2-7|TRBV25-1|18|once
TGTGCCAGCAGTGAACCCCAGGGGGGGAACGGGATAGGGCACGAGCAGTACTTC
CASSEPQGGNGIGHEQYF
>-|TRBJ1-5|TRBV5-8|15|-
TGTGCCAGCAGCTTGCACAGATATAGCAATCAGCCCCAGCATTTT
CASSLHRYSNQPQHF
>TRBD2|TRBJ2-2|TRBV28|14|-
TGTGCCAGCAGGCCTAGCGGGTCCACCGGGGAGCTGTTTTTT
CASRPSGSTGELFF
>-|TRBJ1-1|TRBV15|16|once
TGTGCCACCAGCAGAAATGTGAGGGGAGAGAACACTGAAGCTTTCTTT
CATSRNVRGENTEAFF
>-|TRBJ1-4|TRBV28|17|few
TGTGCCAGCAGTGCGAATTCGGGGGGCGCAAGGCGTGAAAAACTGTTTTTT
CASSANSGGARREKLFF
>-|TRBJ1-4|TRBV6-1|13|-
TGTGCCAGCAGCGTAGGGGGGGGAGAAAAACTGTTTTTT
CASSVGGGEKLFF
>-|TRBJ2-2|TRBV11-2|14|once
TGTGCCAGCAGCTTAGCGCCGGTGAGCGGGGAGCTGTTTTTT
CASSLAPVSGELFF
>TRBD1|TRBJ1-1|TRBV18|14|-
TGTGCCAGCTCACGGGACAGGCAGAACACTGAAGCTTTCTTT
CASSRDRQNTEAFF
>-|TRBJ1-2|TRBV18|15|-
TGTGCCAGCTCACCACCGATCGCGGTGATTTATGGCTACACCTTC
CASSPPIAVIYGYTF
>-|TRBJ1-1|TRBV5-4|12|-
TGCGCCAGCAGCCCCTCAAACAGTGAAGCTTTCTTT
CASSPSNSEAFF
>-|TRBJ1-3|TRBV2|13|once
TGTGCCAGCTCTGATAGATCTGGAAACACCATATATTTT
CASSDRSGNTIYF
>-|TRBJ1-2|TRBV2|13|-
TGTGCCAGCAGTGAGGAGGGGTTGGATGGCTACACCTTC
CASSEEGLDGYTF
>-|TRBJ2-5|TRBV10-3|13|-
TGTGCCATCGCAGCACTAGTGAGGGAGACCCAGTACTTC
CAIAALVRETQYF
>TRBD1|TRBJ1-4|TRBV7-9|16|-
TGTGCCAGCAGCCTTCAGAGACAGGGGGGGAGCGAAAAACTGTTTTTT
CASSLQRQGGSEKLFF
>-|TRBJ2-5|TRBV5-4|14|-
TGTGCCAGCAGCTTGCGAGGGATGGAAGAGACCCAGTACTTC
CASSLRGMEETQYF
>-|TRBJ1-6|TRBV4-1|16|-
TGCGCCAGCAGCCGGCGGTACGAGGGATTAACCTCACCCCTCCACTTT
CASSRRYEGLTSPLHF
>TRBD2|TRBJ2-5|TRBV11-3|13|-
TGTGCCAGCAGTCTAATGGGAGGGGAGACCCAGTACTTC
CASSLMGGETQYF
>TRBD1|TRBJ2-1|TRBV18|16|-
TGTGCCAGCTCAAATACCGGGACAGGGTCCTACAATGAGCAGTTCTTC
CASSNTGTGSYNEQFF
>TRBD2|TRBJ2-7|TRBV6-1|13|-
TGTGCCAGCACACTAGCGGATGAATACGAGCAGTACTTC
CASTLADEYEQYF
>-|TRBJ1-2|TRBV19|14|-
TGTGCCAGTAGTATAGGGGGCTCGAACTATGGCTACACCTTC
CASSIGGSNYGYTF
>-|TRBJ2-1|TRBV4-1|16|-
TGCGCCAGCAGCCAAGATCACAGGGACTCCTACAATGAGCAGTTCTTC
CASSQDHRDSYNEQFF
>TRBD2|TRBJ2-1|TRBV28|16|-
TGTGCCAGCAGTTCCCGGACTAGCGGGAGTATGGATGAGCAGTTCTTC
CASSSRTSGSMDEQFF
>-|TRBJ1-5|TRBV28|15|-
TGTGCCAGCAGTTTTCCCACCTCCCTGAATCAGCCCCAGCATTTT
CASSFPTSLNQPQHF
>TRBD2|TRBJ2-5|TRBV29-1|16|-
TGCAGCGTTGAAAGGACTAGCGGGAGAGATGAAGAGACCCAGTACTTC
CSVERTSGRDEETQYF
>-|TRBJ1-1|TRBV6-4|16|-
TGTGCCAGCAGTGACTCAGAGCGGGGGAAGGGAGGCGAAGCTTTCTTT
CASSDSERGKGGEAFF
>-|TRBJ1-1|TRBV5-6|17|-
TGTGCCAGCAGCTTTAGTGTCGGCACCCGGCGGAACACTGAAGCTTTCTTT
CASSFSVGTRRNTEAFF
>TRBD2|TRBJ2-1|TRBV15|14|-
TGTGCCACCCTTCGGATAGCGGGAATCAATGAGCAGTTCTTC
CATLRIAGINEQFF
>TRBD2|TRBJ2-3|TRBV5-1|16|-
TGCGCCAGCAGCTTGGGTAGCGGGAGGGCAACAGATACGCAGTATTTT
CASSLGSGRATDTQYF
>-|TRBJ1-5|TRBV19|13|-
TGTGCCAGTAGTATGGGTAGCAATCAGCCCCAGCATTTT
CASSMGSNQPQHF
>TRBD1|TRBJ1-3|TRBV5-5|14|-
TGTGCCAGCAGATCGGGACAGAGGGGAAACACCATATATTTT
CASRSGQRGNTIYF
>-|TRBJ1-4|TRBV2|15|-
TGTGCCAGCAGTGTCTCGTGGAGGACTAATGAAAAACTGTTTTTT
CASSVSWRTNEKLFF
>TRBD1|TRBJ1-1|TRBV29-1|11|-
TGCAGCGTTGAAGAGACAGGGGGAGCTTTCTTT
CSVEETGGAFF
>-|TRBJ1-1|TRBV6-1|12|-
TGTGCCAGCAGTGGCAGGGGTACTGAAGCTTTCTTT
CASSGRGTEAFF
>TRBD1|TRBJ2-7|TRBV11-2|14|-
TGTGCCAGCAGCTTACGGCAGGGGGCAAGCGAGCAGTACTTC
CASSLRQGASEQYF
>-|TRBJ1-2|TRBV7-8|14|-
TGTGCCAGCAGCTTGGGAGGGAGACAGAAGGGCTACACCTTC
CASSLGGRQKGYTF
>-|TRBJ1-5|TRBV6-1|15|-
TGTGCCAGCAGTGAAGAGGCCTCTAGCAATCAGCCCCAGCATTTT
CASSEEASSNQPQHF